This T cell receptor (beta chain) was identified in a study of Ad26.COV2.S vaccination and SARS-CoV-2 variants (dated by TCRdb to about 2021). Background on the whole study: Donors in the vaccine arm were drawn from COV1001, a multicentre, randomized, double-blind, placebo-controlled phase I-IIa trial testing Ad26.COV2.S in healthy adults. Ad26.COV2.S was administered intramuscularly at a dose of 5x10^10 or 1x10^11 viral particles, either as one shot or as two shots given 56 days apart. TCRbeta repertoire sequencing was used to assess the specificity and breadth of SARS-CoV-2-reactive T cell receptors after Ad26.COV2.S vaccination. Blinding of investigators to trial group allocation was maintained during experiments and outcome assessment. Trial participants were randomized into five groups of five: low-dose or high-dose Ad26.COV2.S given once or twice, or placebo on both occasions. The TCR-sequenced set comprised approximately 30 samples: some 19 Ad26.COV2.S vaccine recipients, 5 placebo recipients and 8 SARS-CoV-2 convalescent individuals. Results and caveats for the whole study, not just this receptor: Comparable non-spike TCR breadth was observed between vaccine and placebo recipients, consistent with only spike being contained in the vaccine. According to the authors, total T cell responses may have been underestimated by the TCR breadth and depth analyses. After vaccination, substantial breadth of spike-specific CD8+ and CD4+ T cell responses was reported. Ad26.COV2.S recipients had higher spike-specific TCR breadth than placebo recipients (P = 0.0014). The study lacked the statistical power to compare responses across vaccine doses or regimens.

TCRbeta CDR3 regions were sequenced with the immunoSEQ Assay. After extraction, genomic DNA underwent amplification by bias-controlled multiplex PCR, followed by high-throughput sequencing. On the authors' methods: Collapsing and filtering of sequences were performed to quantify the absolute abundance of each unique TCRbeta CDR3 region. T cell fraction was estimated by normalization of TCRbeta template counts to usable DNA, with usable DNA being measured through amplification of reference genes present in all nucleated cells. Repertoire TCRs were annotated as SARS-CoV-2-specific when V gene, CDR3 amino acid sequence and J gene were exactly matched to a known reactive TCR set. The reference SARS-CoV-2 TCR set was obtained from MIRA and was filtered for enrichment in COVID-19-positive ImmuneCODE repertoires, whereby public or cross-reactive TCRs were removed. Using the MIRA antigens, annotated TCRs were further analysed by specific ORF or by position within an ORF. Depth was the summed frequency of annotated unique rearrangements, while breadth was defined as annotated unique rearrangements over total unique productive rearrangements. Two-sided Wilcoxon rank-sum tests were used to compare TCR breadth between groups. What TCRdb holds here is the immuneACCESS table cut down to in-frame rearrangements. Part of the clones is not present; checked against another copy, under half of the missing clones reflect an unresolved V gene, and the others are unexplained. D and trimming were read from the DNA, whereas the V and J calls and clone size are those reported in that table. The sample profile shows approximately 400,000 clones; about 88% of them were found once. 2.5% to 3.5% of the sample comes from the top ten.

In light of the paper, this sample's treatment or condition label describes: roughly 19 received Ad26.COV2.S at low or high dose, single or two shots; a few received placebo; per-sample allocation not given. Repertoires of vaccine and placebo recipients were sequenced from samples taken on day 63 after the first injection. Between 29 July and 7 August 2020, Cohort 1b enrolled about 27 adults aged 18-55 years at one site in Boston, USA. Ad26.COV2.S was a replication-incompetent adenovirus type 26 vector expressing a prefusion-stabilized SARS-CoV-2 spike protein from the original Wuhan strain. About this clone: Its cognate antigen has yet to be identified. No much larger clone is present one base from it, and per-base qualities are unavailable. Additional DNA sequences in this sample encode the identical CDR3.

Looking up the germline V gene yields CDR1 SNHLY and CDR2 FYNNEI. The cysteine opens and the phenylalanine closes a CDR3 of 11 amino acids. The only DNA kept is the CDR3, 33 bases in frame from the first base. Trimming costs V 6 bases and J 2 bases, and their ends lie 4 bases apart. This chain is built from TRBV2 and TRBJ1-1; too little of a D gene remains to name it. The source was peripheral blood, collected in a trial of Ad26.COV2.S vaccine versus placebo. This clonotype was sampled from a person between 18 and 60 years old who received the Ad26.COV2.S COVID-19 vaccine or a placebo. The DNA sequence is TGTGCCAGCAGGGAAAACACTGAAGCTTTCTTT. It encodes CASRENTEAFF.